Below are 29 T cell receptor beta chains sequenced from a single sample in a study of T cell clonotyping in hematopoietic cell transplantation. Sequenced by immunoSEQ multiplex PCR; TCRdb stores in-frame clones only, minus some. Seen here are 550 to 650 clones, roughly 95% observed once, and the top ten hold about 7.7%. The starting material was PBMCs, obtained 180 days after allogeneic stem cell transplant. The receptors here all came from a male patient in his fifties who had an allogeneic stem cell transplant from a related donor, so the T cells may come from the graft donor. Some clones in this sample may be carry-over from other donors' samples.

CDR3: CAIKEGGPWGYTF. In nucleotides, the CDR3 is TGTGCCATCAAAGAAGGGGGGCCGTGGGGCTACACCTTC. The rearrangement uses TRBV28 and TRBJ1-2; D might be TRBD1 (6 bases). CDR1 MDHEN and CDR2 SYDVKM come from the germline V gene. Trimming took off 10 bases at V and 8 bases at J, with 20 bases between the two ends. The CDR3 loop spans 13 amino acids.

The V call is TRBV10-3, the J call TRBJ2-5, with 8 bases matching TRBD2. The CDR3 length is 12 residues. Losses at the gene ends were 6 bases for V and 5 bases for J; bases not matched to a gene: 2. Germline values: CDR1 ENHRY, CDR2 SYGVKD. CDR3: CAIRGLEETQYF. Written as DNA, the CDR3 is TGTGCCATCAGGGGACTAGAGGAGACCCAGTACTTC.

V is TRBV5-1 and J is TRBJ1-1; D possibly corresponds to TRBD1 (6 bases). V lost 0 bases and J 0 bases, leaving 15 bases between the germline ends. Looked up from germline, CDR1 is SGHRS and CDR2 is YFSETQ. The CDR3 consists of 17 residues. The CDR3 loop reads CASSLDRSDSLNTEAFF. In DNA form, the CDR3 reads TGCGCCAGCAGCTTGGATCGATCGGACAGTTTGAACACTGAAGCTTTCTTT.

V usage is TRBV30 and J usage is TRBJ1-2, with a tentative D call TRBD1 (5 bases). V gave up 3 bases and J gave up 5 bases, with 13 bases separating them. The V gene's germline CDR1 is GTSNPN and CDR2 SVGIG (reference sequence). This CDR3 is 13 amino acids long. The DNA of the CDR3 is TGTGCCTGGAGGACGCTGGGGCCGTATGGCTACACCTTC. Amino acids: CAWRTLGPYGYTF. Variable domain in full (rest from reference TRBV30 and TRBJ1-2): SQTIHQWPATLVQPVGSPLSLECTVEGTSNPNLYWYRQAAGRGLQLLFYSVGIGQISSEVPQNLSASRPQDRQFILSSKKLLLSDSGFYLCAWRTLGPYGYTFGSGTRLTVV.

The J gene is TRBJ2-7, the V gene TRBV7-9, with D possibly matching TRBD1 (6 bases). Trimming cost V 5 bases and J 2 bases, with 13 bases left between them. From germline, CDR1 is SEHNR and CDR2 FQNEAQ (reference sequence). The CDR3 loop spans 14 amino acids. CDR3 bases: TGTGCCAGCAGCCGCGTGACAGGTGCCTACGAGCAGTACTTC. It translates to CASSRVTGAYEQYF.

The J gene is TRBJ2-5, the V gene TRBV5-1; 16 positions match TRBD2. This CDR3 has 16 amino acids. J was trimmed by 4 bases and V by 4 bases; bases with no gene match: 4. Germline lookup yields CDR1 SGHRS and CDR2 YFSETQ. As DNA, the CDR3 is TGCGCCAGCAGCCCGGGACTAGCGGGAGGGCGAGAGACCCAGTACTTC. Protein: CASSPGLAGGRETQYF.

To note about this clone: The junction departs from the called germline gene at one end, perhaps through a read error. The CDR3 loop is CVSSLAGSASGNTIYF. The CDR3 DNA follows: TGCGTCAGCAGCTTGGCCGGATCAGCCTCTGGAAACACCATATATTTT. The chain recombines TRBV5-1 with TRBJ1-3; D call uncertain. Germline loops: CDR1 SGHRS, CDR2 YFSETQ. This CDR3 region has 16 residues.

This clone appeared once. This chain's CDR3 is CASSLIKGSGTGDPYEQYF. The CDR3 DNA follows: TGTGCCAGCAGTTTGATCAAGGGATCCGGGACAGGGGATCCCTACGAGCAGTACTTC. V and J are TRBV27 and TRBJ2-7, with TRBD1 identical over 10 bases. The CDR3 has 19 amino acids. Losses at the gene ends were 3 bases for V and 2 bases for J; bases not matched to a gene: 16. Germline V lookup: CDR1 MNHEY, CDR2 SMNVEV (reference sequence).

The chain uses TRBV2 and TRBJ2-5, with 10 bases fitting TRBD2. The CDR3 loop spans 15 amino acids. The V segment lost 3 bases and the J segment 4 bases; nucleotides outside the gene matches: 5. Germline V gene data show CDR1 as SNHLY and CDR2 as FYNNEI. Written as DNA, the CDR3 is TGTGCCAGCAGTGACCGTCTAGCGGGAGTAGAGACCCAGTACTTC. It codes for CASSDRLAGVETQYF.

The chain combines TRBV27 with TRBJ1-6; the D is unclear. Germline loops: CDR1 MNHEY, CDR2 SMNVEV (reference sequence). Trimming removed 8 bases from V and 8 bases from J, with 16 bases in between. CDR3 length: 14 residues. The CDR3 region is CASRQLIVDSPLHF. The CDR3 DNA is TGTGCCAGCCGACAACTTATAGTTGATTCACCCCTCCACTTT.

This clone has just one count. Written as DNA, the CDR3 is TGTGCCAGCAATCAGCGGATTGACAATCAGCCCCAGCATTTT. Protein sequence: CASNQRIDNQPQHF. The chain is built from TRBV6-6 and TRBJ1-5; no firm D call. The CDR3 runs 14 residues. Germline CDR1 reads MNHNY; CDR2 reads SVGAGI (reference sequence). V dropped 7 bases and J dropped 3 bases, with 13 bases sitting between them.

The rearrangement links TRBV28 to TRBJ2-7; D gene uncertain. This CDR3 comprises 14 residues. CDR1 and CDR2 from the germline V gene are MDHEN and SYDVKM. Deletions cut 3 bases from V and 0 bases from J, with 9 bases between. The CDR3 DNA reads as TGTGCCAGCAGTTTGCACCCCACCTCCTACGAGCAGTACTTC. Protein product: CASSLHPTSYEQYF.

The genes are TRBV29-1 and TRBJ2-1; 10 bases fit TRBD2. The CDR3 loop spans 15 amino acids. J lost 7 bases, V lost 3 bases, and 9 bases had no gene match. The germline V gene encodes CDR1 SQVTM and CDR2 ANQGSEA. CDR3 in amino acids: CSVDPGTSATNEQFF. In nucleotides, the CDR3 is TGCAGCGTTGACCCCGGGACTAGCGCGACGAATGAGCAGTTCTTC.

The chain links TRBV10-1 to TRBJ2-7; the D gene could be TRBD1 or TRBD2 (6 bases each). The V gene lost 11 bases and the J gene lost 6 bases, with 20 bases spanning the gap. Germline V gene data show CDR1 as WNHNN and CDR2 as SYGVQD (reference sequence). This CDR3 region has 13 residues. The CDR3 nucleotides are TGCGCCCATCACAGGGACTGGTTTAGCGAGCAGTACTTC. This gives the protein CAHHRDWFSEQYF.

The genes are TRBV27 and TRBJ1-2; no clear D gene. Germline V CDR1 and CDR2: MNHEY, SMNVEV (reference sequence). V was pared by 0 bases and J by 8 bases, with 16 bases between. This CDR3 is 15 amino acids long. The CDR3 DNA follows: TGTGCCAGCAGTTTATCAAATCCAAACATGGGGGGCTACACCTTC. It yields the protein CASSLSNPNMGGYTF.

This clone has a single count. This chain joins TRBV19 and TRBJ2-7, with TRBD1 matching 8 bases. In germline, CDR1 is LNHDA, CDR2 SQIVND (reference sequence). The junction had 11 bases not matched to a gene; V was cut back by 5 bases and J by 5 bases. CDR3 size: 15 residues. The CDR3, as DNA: TGTGCCAGTAGTTCCCAGGGGGCGCAGTTCGACGAGCAGTACTTC. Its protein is CASSSQGAQFDEQYF.

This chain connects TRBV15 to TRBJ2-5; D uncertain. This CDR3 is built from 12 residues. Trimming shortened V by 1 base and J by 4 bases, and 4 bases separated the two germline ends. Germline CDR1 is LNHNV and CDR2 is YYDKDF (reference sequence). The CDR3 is CATSRGPETQYF. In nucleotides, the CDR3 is TGTGCCACCAGCAGAGGGCCAGAGACCCAGTACTTC.

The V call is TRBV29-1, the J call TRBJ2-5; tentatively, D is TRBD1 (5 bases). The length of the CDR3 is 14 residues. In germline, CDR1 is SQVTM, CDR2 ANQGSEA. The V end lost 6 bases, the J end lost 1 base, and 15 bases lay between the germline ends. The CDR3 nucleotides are TGCAGCGTCCCGGACACGAGAACCCAAGAGACCCAGTACTTC. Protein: CSVPDTRTQETQYF.

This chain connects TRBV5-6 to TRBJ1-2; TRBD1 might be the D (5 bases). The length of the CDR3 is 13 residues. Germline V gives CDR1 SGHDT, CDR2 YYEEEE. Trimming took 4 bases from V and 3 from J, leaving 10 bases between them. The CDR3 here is CASSPGRDYGYTF. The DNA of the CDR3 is TGTGCCAGCAGCCCGGGGCGCGACTATGGCTACACCTTC. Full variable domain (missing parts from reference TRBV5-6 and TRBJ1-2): DAGVTQSPTHLIKTRGQQVTLRCSPKSGHDTVSWYQQALGQGPQFIFQYYEEEERQRGNFPDRFSGHQFPNYSSELNVNALLLGDSALYLCASSPGRDYGYTFGSGTRLTVV.

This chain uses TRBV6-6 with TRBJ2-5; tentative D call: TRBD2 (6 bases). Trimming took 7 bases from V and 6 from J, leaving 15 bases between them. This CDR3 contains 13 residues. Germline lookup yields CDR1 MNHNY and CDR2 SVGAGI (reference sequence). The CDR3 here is CASTLAGRKTQYF. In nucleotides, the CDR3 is TGTGCCAGCACCCTCGCGGGGCGTAAGACCCAGTACTTC.

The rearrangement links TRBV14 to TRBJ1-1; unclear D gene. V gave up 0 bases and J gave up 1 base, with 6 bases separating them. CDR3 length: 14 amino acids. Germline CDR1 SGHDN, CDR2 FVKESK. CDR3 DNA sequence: TGTGCCAGCAGCCAAGATAGGCGGAACACTGAAGCTTTCTTT. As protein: CASSQDRRNTEAFF.

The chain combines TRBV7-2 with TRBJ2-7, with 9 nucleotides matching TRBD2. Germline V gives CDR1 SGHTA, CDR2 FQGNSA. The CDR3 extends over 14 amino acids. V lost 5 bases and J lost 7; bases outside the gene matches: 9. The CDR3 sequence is CASSPAGGPGEQYF. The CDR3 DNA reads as TGTGCCAGCAGCCCGGCGGGGGGGCCGGGGGAGCAGTACTTC.

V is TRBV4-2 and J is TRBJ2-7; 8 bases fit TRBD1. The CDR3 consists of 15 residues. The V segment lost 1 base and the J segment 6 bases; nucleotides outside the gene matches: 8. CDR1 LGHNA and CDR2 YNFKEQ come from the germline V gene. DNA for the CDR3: TGTGCCAGCAGCCAAGGTTCGGACAGGGTGGGCGAGCAGTACTTC. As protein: CASSQGSDRVGEQYF.

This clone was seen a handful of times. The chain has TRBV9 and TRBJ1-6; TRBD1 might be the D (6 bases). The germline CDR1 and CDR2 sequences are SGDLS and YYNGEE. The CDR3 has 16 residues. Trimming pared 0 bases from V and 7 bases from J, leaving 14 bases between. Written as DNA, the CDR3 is TGTGCCAGCAGCGTAGACCCCACAGGGACGAATTCACCCCTCCACTTT. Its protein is CASSVDPTGTNSPLHF.

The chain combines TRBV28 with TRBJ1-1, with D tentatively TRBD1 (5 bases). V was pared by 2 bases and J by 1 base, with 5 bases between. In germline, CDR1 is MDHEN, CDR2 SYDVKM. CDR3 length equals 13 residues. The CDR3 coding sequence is TGTGCCAGCAGTTTAGGGGGGAACACTGAAGCTTTCTTT. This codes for CASSLGGNTEAFF.

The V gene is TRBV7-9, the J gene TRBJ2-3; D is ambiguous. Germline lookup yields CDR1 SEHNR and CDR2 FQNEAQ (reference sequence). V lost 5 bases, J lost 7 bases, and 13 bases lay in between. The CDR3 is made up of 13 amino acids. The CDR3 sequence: CASSPSGQNTQYF. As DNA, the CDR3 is TGTGCCAGCAGCCCGTCAGGTCAAAATACGCAGTATTTT. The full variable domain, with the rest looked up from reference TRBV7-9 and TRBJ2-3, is DTGVSQNPRHKITKRGQNVTFRCDPISEHNRLYWYRQTLGQGPEFLTYFQNEAQLEKSRLLSDRFSAERPKGSFSTLEIQRTEQGDSAMYLCASSPSGQNTQYFGPGTRLTVL.

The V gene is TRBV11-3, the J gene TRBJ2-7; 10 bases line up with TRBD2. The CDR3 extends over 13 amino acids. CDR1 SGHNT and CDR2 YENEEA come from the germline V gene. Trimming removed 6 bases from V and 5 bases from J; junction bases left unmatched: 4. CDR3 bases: TGTGCCAGCAGGGCTAGCGGGAGCGACGAGCAGTACTTC. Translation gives CASRASGSDEQYF.

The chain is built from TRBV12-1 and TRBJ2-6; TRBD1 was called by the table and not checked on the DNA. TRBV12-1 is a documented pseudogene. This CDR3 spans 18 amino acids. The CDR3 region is CASSHRFIGQSRANVLTF. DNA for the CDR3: TGTGCCAGCAGCCACCGTTTTATAGGACAAAGTCGGGCCAACGTCCTGACTTTC.

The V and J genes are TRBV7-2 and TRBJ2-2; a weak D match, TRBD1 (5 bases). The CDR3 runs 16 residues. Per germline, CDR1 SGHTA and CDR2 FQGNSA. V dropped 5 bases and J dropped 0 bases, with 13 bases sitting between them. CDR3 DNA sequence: TGTGCCAGCAGCCCCCACCCAGGGCCGAACACCGGGGAGCTGTTTTTT. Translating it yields CASSPHPGPNTGELFF.